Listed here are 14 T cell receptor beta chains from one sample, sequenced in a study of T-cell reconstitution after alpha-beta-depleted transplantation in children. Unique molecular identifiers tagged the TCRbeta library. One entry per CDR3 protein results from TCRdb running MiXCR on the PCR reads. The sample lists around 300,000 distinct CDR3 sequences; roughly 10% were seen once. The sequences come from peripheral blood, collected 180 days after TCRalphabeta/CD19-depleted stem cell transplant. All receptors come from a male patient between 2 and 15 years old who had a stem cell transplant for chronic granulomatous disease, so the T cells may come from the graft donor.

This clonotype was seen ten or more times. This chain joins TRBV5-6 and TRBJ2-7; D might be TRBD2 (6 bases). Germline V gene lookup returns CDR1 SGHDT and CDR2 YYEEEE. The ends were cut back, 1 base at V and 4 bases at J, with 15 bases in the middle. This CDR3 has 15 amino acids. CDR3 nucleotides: TGTGCCAGCAGCTTGACAAACTTGGGGGGTTACGAGCAGTACTTC. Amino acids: CASSLTNLGGYEQYF.

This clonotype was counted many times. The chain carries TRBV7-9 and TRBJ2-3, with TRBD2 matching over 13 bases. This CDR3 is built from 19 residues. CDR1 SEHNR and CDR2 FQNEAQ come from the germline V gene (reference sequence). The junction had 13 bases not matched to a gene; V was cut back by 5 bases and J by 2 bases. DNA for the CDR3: TGTGCCAGCAGCCCCCGGACTAGCGGGAGCGAATCCAACACAGATACGCAGTATTTT. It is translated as CASSPRTSGSESNTDTQYF.

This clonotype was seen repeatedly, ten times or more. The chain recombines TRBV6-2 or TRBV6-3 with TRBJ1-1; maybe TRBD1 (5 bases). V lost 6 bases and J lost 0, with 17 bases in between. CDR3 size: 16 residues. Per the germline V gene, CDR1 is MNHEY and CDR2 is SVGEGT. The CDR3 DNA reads TGTGCCAGCAGATTCGTATTACAGGAAATGAACACTGAAGCTTTCTTT. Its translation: CASRFVLQEMNTEAFF.

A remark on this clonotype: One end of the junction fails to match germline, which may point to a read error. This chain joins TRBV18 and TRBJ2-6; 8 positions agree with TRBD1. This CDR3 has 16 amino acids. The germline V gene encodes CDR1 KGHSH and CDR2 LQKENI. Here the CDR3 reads CASSPGQVDGANVLPF. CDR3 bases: TGTGCCAGCTCACCGGGACAGGTGGATGGGGCCAACGTCCTGCCTTTC.

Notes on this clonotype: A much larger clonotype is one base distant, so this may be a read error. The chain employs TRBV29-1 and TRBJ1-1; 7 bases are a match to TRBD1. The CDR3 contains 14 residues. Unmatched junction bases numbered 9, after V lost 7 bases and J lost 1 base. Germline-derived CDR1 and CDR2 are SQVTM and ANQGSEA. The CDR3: CSAYRDRANTEAFF. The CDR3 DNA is TGCAGCGCCTATCGTGACAGGGCGAACACTGAAGCTTTCTTT.

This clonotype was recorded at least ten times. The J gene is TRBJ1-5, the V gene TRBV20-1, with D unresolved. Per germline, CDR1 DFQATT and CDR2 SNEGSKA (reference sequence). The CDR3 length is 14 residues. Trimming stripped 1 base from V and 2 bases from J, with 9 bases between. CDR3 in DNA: TGCAGTGCTAGAGCGGACCGCGGCAATCAGCCCCAGCATTTT. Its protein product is CSARADRGNQPQHF.

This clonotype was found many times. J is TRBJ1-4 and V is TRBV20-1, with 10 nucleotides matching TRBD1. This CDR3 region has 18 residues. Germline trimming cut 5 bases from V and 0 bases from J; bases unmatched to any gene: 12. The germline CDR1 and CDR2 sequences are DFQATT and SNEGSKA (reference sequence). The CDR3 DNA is TGCAGTGCTCGCCGGGGGGACAGGGGATGGGCAACTAATGAAAAACTGTTTTTT. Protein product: CSARRGDRGWATNEKLFF.

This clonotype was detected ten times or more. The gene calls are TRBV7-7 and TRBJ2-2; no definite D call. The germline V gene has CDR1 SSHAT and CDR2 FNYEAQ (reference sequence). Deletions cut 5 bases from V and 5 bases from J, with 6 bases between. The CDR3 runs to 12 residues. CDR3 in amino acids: CASSTLTGELFF. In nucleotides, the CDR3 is TGTGCCAGCAGCACTTTGACCGGGGAGCTGTTTTTT.

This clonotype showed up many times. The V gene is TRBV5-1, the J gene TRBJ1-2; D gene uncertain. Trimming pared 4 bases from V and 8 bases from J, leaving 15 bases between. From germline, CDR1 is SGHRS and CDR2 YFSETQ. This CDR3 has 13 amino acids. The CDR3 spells CASSPPDWEGYTF. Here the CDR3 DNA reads TGCGCCAGCAGCCCTCCCGACTGGGAGGGCTACACCTTC.

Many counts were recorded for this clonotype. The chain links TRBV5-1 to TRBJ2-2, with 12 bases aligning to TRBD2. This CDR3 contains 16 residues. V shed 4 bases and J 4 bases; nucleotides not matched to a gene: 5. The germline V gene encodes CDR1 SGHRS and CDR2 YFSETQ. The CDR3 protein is CASSTGLAGITGELFF. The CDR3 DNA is TGCGCCAGCAGCACCGGACTAGCGGGGATCACCGGGGAGCTGTTTTTT. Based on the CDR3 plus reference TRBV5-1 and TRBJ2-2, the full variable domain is KAGVTQTPRYLIKTRGQQVTLSCSPISGHRSVSWYQQTPGQGLQFLFEYFSETQRNKGNFPGRFSGRQFSNSRSEMNVSTLELGDSALYLCASSTGLAGITGELFFGEGSRLTVL.

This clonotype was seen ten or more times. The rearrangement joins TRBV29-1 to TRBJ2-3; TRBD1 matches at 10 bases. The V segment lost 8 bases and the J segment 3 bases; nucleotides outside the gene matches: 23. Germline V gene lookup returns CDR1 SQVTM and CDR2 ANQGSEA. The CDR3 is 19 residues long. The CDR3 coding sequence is TGCAGCTCCGCGGGAAGACTGGAGGCGGGACAGGGGTTGACAGATACGCAGTATTTT. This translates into CSSAGRLEAGQGLTDTQYF.

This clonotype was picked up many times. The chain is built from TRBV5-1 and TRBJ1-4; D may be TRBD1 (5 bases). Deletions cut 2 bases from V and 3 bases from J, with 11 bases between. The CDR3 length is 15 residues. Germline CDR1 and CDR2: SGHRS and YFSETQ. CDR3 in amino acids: CASSFTGHSNEKLFF. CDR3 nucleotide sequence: TGCGCCAGCAGCTTTACGGGGCACTCTAATGAAAAACTGTTTTTT.

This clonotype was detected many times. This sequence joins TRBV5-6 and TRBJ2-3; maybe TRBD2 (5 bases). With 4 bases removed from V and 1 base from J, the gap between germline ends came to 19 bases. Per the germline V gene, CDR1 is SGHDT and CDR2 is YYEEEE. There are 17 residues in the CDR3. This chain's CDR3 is CASSPLAGRLRTDTQYF. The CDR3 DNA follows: TGTGCCAGCAGCCCCTTGGCGGGCCGACTTCGCACAGATACGCAGTATTTT.

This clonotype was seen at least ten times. The CDR3 nucleotides are TGCAGTGCTTATTCCGGGACAGGCAATGAAGCTTTCTTT. This translates into CSAYSGTGNEAFF. The chain carries TRBV20-1 and TRBJ1-1; 8 bases align to TRBD1. CDR1 is DFQATT and CDR2 is SNEGSKA in the germline V gene (reference sequence). CDR3 length: 13 amino acids. V lost 5 bases to trimming and J lost 7 bases; unmatched junction nucleotides: 9.